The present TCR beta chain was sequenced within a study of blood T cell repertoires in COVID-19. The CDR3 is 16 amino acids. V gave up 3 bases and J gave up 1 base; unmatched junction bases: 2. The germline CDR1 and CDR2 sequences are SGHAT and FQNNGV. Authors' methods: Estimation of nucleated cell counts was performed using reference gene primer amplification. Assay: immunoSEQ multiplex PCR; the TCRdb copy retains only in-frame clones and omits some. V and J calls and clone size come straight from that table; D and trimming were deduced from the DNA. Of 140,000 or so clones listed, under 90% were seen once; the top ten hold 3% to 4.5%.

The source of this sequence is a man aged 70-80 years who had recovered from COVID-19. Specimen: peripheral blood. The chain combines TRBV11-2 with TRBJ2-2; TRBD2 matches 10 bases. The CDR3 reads CASSFRTSGNTGELFF. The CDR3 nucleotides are TGTGCCAGCAGCTTCCGGACTAGCGGGAACACCGGGGAGCTGTTTTTT.